The 18 T cell receptor beta chains listed next were all sequenced from one sample in a study of read filtering for tumor transcriptome and immune sequencing. Molecular barcoded adaptors covering alpha/delta and beta/gamma chains were used on 400 to 450 ng RNA. TCRdb redid the calling of the reads with MiXCR, one entry per CDR3 protein. The sample yields 50,000 to 65,000 distinct CDR3 sequences, 15% to 25% seen once. Sequenced material: a population of CD138-negative cells sorted from bone marrow. The receptor set was obtained from a donor at least 40 years old with multiple myeloma.

There are many counts of this clonotype. The V and J genes are TRBV7-9 and TRBJ2-3; TRBD1 is a possible D gene (5 bases). This CDR3 is built from 15 residues. Between the trimmed V and J ends, which lost 5 bases and 2 bases, there was a span of 14 bases. From germline, CDR1 is SEHNR and CDR2 FQNEAQ (reference sequence). CDR3 in amino acids: CASSPGQGTTDTQYF. The CDR3 DNA sequence: TGTGCCAGCAGCCCAGGCCAGGGTACCACAGATACGCAGTATTTT.

There are many counts of this clonotype. DNA of the CDR3: TGTGCCAGCAACACACCAGGACAGTCGTACCAAGAGACCCAGTACTTC. Its translation: CASNTPGQSYQETQYF. This rearrangement joins TRBV7-9 to TRBJ2-5; weak D call: TRBD1 (6 bases). The CDR3 runs to 16 residues. Trimming left V 7 bases short and J 0 bases short, with 18 bases between. CDR1 SEHNR and CDR2 FQNEAQ come from the germline V gene (reference sequence).

This clonotype was seen repeatedly, ten times or more. The DNA for the CDR3 is TGTGCCAGCAGCTTTACGGACAATCAGCCCCAGCATTTT. It specifies CASSFTDNQPQHF. The chain combines TRBV7-9 with TRBJ1-5, with unresolved D. The germline gives CDR1 SEHNR, CDR2 FQNEAQ (reference sequence). CDR3 size: 13 residues. Trimming stripped 3 bases from V and 3 bases from J, with 6 bases between.

This clonotype was counted ten times or more. The chain links TRBV5-1 to TRBJ1-1, with D tentatively TRBD1 (6 bases). The CDR3 runs to 14 residues. V dropped 0 bases and J dropped 4 bases, with 10 bases sitting between them. The germline V gene has CDR1 SGHRS and CDR2 YFSETQ. The CDR3: CASSLVLGATEAFF. The CDR3 DNA reads TGCGCCAGCAGCTTGGTTTTGGGGGCCACTGAAGCTTTCTTT.

Many counts were recorded for this clonotype. V usage is TRBV4-1 and J usage is TRBJ2-3; possibly TRBD1 for D (7 bases). V was clipped by 4 bases and J by 2 bases, with 31 bases between them. Germline V lookup: CDR1 MGHRA, CDR2 YSYEKL. There are 21 residues in the CDR3. CDR3 DNA sequence: TGCGCCAGCAGCCCCTTGACAGGGAAGTTAGCGGCGAAAGAGTACACAGATACGCAGTATTTT. This encodes CASSPLTGKLAAKEYTDTQYF.

This clonotype was counted only a few times. V is TRBV10-3 and J is TRBJ1-1; the D is unclear. The CDR3 contains 14 residues. With 3 bases removed from V and 1 base from J, the gap between germline ends came to 9 bases. Germline V gene sequence: CDR1 ENHRY, CDR2 SYGVKD. CDR3 in amino acids: CAISDLTANTEAFF. CDR3 coding DNA: TGTGCCATCAGTGACCTCACAGCGAACACTGAAGCTTTCTTT.

This clonotype appeared a few times. This chain links TRBV5-4 with TRBJ2-2; possible D gene TRBD2, 6 bases. V lost 4 bases to trimming and J lost 3 bases, with 13 bases between them. The germline gives CDR1 SGHNT, CDR2 YYREEE (reference sequence). The CDR3 has 15 residues. The CDR3 nucleotides are TGTGCCAGCAGCCCCGGGACGGGGGACACCGGGGAGCTGTTTTTT. Amino acids: CASSPGTGDTGELFF.

The chain carries TRBV28 and TRBJ2-3, with TRBD2 matching over 8 bases. The germline gives CDR1 MDHEN, CDR2 SYDVKM. The CDR3 contains 13 residues. Trimming removed 4 bases from V and 10 bases from J; junction bases left unmatched: 7. CDR3: CASSSGLGVSQYF. The DNA of the CDR3 is TGTGCCAGCAGTTCGGGACTAGGGGTGTCGCAGTATTTT.

This clonotype appeared many times. V is TRBV20-1 and J is TRBJ2-2; TRBD2 matches at 8 bases. The germline gives CDR1 DFQATT, CDR2 SNEGSKA (reference sequence). J lost 5 bases, V lost 6 bases, and 11 bases had no gene match. This CDR3 has 15 amino acids. The CDR3 nucleotides are TGCAGTGCCCCCTCGCGGGGGGTCAGAACCGGGGAGCTGTTTTTT. Residues: CSAPSRGVRTGELFF.

This clonotype was detected many times. The V call is TRBV27, the J call TRBJ1-5; D is undetermined. V lost 0 bases to trimming and J lost 3 bases, with 9 bases between them. The CDR3 runs to 15 residues. CDR1 MNHEY and CDR2 SMNVEV come from the germline V gene (reference sequence). Here the CDR3 reads CASSLSITANQPQHF. The CDR3 DNA reads as TGTGCCAGCAGTTTATCGATCACAGCCAATCAGCCCCAGCATTTT.

In regard to this clonotype: This clone may be a read error of a much larger clone one base away. The genes are TRBV28 and TRBJ1-1; no clear D. The CDR3 totals 11 residues. V was pared by 10 bases and J by 10 bases, with 16 bases between. CDR1 MDHEN and CDR2 SYDVKM come from the germline V gene. CDR3 amino acids: CATGERVRAFF. CDR3 DNA: TGTGCCACCGGGGAAAGGGTACGAGCTTTCTTT.

In this sample, this clonotype turned up many times. The DNA of the CDR3 is TGTGCCAGCAGTTCAACAGGGGGCAGCTATGGCTACACCTTC. It is translated as CASSSTGGSYGYTF. V is TRBV28 and J is TRBJ1-2, with TRBD1 identical over 9 bases. The V gene end was trimmed by 4 bases and the J gene end by 4 bases; junction bases not matched to a gene: 4. Germline V gene lookup returns CDR1 MDHEN and CDR2 SYDVKM. The CDR3 length is 14 residues.

In its sample, this clonotype was seen many times. The rearrangement uses TRBV3-1 and TRBJ2-7; TRBD1 agrees at 10 bases. The junction had 5 bases not matched to a gene; V was cut back by 4 bases and J by 2 bases. The germline V gene encodes CDR1 LGHDT and CDR2 YNNKEL (reference sequence). The CDR3 spans 15 residues. The CDR3 protein is CASSRQTGGPYEQYF. The CDR3 DNA follows: TGTGCCAGCAGCCGACAGACAGGGGGCCCCTACGAGCAGTACTTC.

Ten or more counts support this clonotype. V and J are TRBV4-1 and TRBJ2-5; a possible D gene is TRBD2 (6 bases). There are 14 residues in the CDR3. V lost 0 bases to trimming and J lost 4 bases, with 9 bases between them. CDR1 and CDR2 from the germline V gene are MGHRA and YSYEKL. The CDR3 loop is CASSQDLGGETQYF. CDR3 nucleotides: TGCGCCAGCAGCCAAGATTTGGGGGGAGAGACCCAGTACTTC.

This clonotype was counted only a few times. The chain joins TRBV5-6 to TRBJ2-5, with D unresolved. V was cut by 3 bases and J by 1 base, with 10 bases left in between. The CDR3 contains 14 residues. From germline, CDR1 is SGHDT and CDR2 YYEEEE. CDR3 DNA: TGTGCCAGCAGCTCGTTGGCCCCCCAAGAGACCCAGTACTTC. Translating it yields CASSSLAPQETQYF. Full variable domain (remainder filled in from reference TRBV5-6 and TRBJ2-5): DAGVTQSPTHLIKTRGQQVTLRCSPKSGHDTVSWYQQALGQGPQFIFQYYEEEERQRGNFPDRFSGHQFPNYSSELNVNALLLGDSALYLCASSSLAPQETQYFGPGTRLLVL.

This clonotype occurred many times. The chain couples TRBV6-1 to TRBJ1-6; 7 bases match TRBD1. This CDR3 comprises 15 residues. Losses at the gene ends were 6 bases for V and 7 bases for J; bases not matched to a gene: 9. Germline V CDR1 and CDR2: MNHNS, SASEGT. The CDR3 sequence: CASRAGTAANSPLHF. The CDR3 DNA is TGTGCCAGCAGGGCCGGGACAGCCGCCAATTCACCCCTCCACTTT.

The rearrangement joins TRBV11-2 to TRBJ2-1; 13 positions agree with TRBD2. V dropped 8 bases and J dropped 8; count of bases not matched to a gene: 6. The CDR3 is 14 amino acids. Germline V gives CDR1 SGHAT, CDR2 FQNNGV. Written as DNA, the CDR3 is TGTGCCAGCGGCAGGACTAGCGGGAGCGATGAGCAGTTCTTC. It translates to CASGRTSGSDEQFF.

This clonotype was counted ten times or more. J is TRBJ2-6 and V is TRBV4-2; 10 nucleotides align to TRBD1. This CDR3 contains 16 residues. Unmatched junction bases numbered 9, after V lost 1 base and J lost 12 bases. Germline-derived CDR1 and CDR2 are LGHNA and YNFKEQ. The CDR3 protein is CASSQVETGGNRVLTF. DNA for the CDR3: TGTGCCAGCAGCCAAGTTGAGACAGGGGGCAACCGCGTCCTGACTTTC.